These T cell receptor beta chains were read from a single sample in a study of glioma-infiltrating T cells after dendritic cell vaccination. Measured with immunoSEQ multiplex PCR; TCRdb has only the in-frame clones, and not every one. This sample has under 40,000 clones, with roughly nine tenths found just once. The input for sequencing was blood, taken before dendritic cell vaccination. The receptors derive from a human donor with glioblastoma. CDR3s include the opening cysteine and the closing phenylalanine or tryptophan. Each record gives: J gene, V gene, CDR3 protein.

J gene: TRBJ1-2; V gene: TRBV10-3; CDR3 protein: CAITADSSNYGYTF
J gene: TRBJ2-5; V gene: TRBV5-4; CDR3 protein: CASSLAGQGETQYF
J gene: TRBJ2-7; V gene: TRBV4-2; CDR3 protein: CASSQDPQGLPFYEQYF
J gene: TRBJ2-5; V gene: TRBV7-5; CDR3 protein: CARRPLGAGETQYF
J gene: TRBJ2-5; V gene: TRBV11-2; CDR3 protein: CASTLGQTPKTQYF
J gene: TRBJ2-7; V gene: TRBV5-4; CDR3 protein: CASSLGLPGTYEQYF
J gene: TRBJ1-5; V gene: TRBV19; CDR3 protein: CASSMTHSNQPQHF
J gene: TRBJ1-6; V gene: TRBV6-5; CDR3 protein: CASSTGSSPLHF
J gene: TRBJ1-1; V gene: TRBV30; CDR3 protein: CAWSVWQGGNTEAFF
J gene: TRBJ2-1; V gene: TRBV6-5; CDR3 protein: CASSQTGEQFF
J gene: TRBJ1-5; V gene: TRBV6-5; CDR3 protein: CASRKRQGHQPQHF
J gene: TRBJ2-7; V gene: TRBV2; CDR3 protein: CASSEAGTGSGEQYF
J gene: TRBJ2-3; V gene: TRBV6-1; CDR3 protein: CASTLGQRATDTQYF
J gene: TRBJ1-6; V gene: TRBV7-2; CDR3 protein: CASSWAGTGTSPLHF
J gene: TRBJ2-7; V gene: TRBV6-6; CDR3 protein: CANEIAGWDYEQYF
J gene: TRBJ2-3; V gene: TRBV7-2; CDR3 protein: CASSSQGSGGTHNTQYF
J gene: TRBJ2-5; V gene: TRBV18; CDR3 protein: CASSPNTGVQETQYF
J gene: TRBJ2-7; V gene: TRBV16; CDR3 protein: CASSPTPGQPYEQYF
J gene: TRBJ2-7; V gene: TRBV27; CDR3 protein: CASSFGYEQYF
J gene: TRBJ1-1; V gene: TRBV5-1; CDR3 protein: CASSLVQKMNTEAFF
J gene: TRBJ1-5; V gene: TRBV19; CDR3 protein: CASSGRGAGNQPQHF
J gene: TRBJ2-1; V gene: TRBV11-3; CDR3 protein: CASTLRAGGEQFF
J gene: TRBJ1-5; V gene: TRBV7-8; CDR3 protein: CASSLGTGFQSQHF
J gene: TRBJ2-7; V gene: TRBV29-1; CDR3 protein: CSVLGSLGHEQYF
J gene: TRBJ2-3; V gene: TRBV18; CDR3 protein: CASSPTSGGTDTQYF
J gene: TRBJ2-1; V gene: TRBV19; CDR3 protein: CASSTRQGRGNEQFF
J gene: TRBJ1-6; V gene: TRBV27; CDR3 protein: CASSFTGKPLHF
J gene: TRBJ1-1; V gene: TRBV14; CDR3 protein: CASSQVPPGANTEAFF
J gene: TRBJ1-5; V gene: TRBV13; CDR3 protein: CASSLRGQPQHF
J gene: TRBJ2-3; V gene: TRBV11-2; CDR3 protein: CASSFTTGTVSSTDTQYF
J gene: TRBJ1-3; V gene: TRBV19; CDR3 protein: CASRIGQGSGNTIYF
J gene: TRBJ2-1; V gene: TRBV9; CDR3 protein: CASSVVEGVFNEQFF
J gene: TRBJ2-7; V gene: TRBV7-2; CDR3 protein: CASSLEGPGLGEQYF
J gene: TRBJ2-7; V gene: TRBV7-9; CDR3 protein: CASSYSRLAAYEQYF
J gene: TRBJ1-5; V gene: TRBV12-5; CDR3 protein: CASGAGTGLQPQHF
J gene: TRBJ1-2; V gene: TRBV6-1; CDR3 protein: CASSEWDSLYYGYTF
J gene: TRBJ2-5; V gene: TRBV10-2; CDR3 protein: CASREGGEGETQYF
J gene: TRBJ2-6; V gene: TRBV6-4; CDR3 protein: CASSDDPGLASGNVLTF
J gene: TRBJ1-6; V gene: TRBV6-5; CDR3 protein: CASRDMGANSPLHF
J gene: TRBJ2-7; V gene: TRBV12-5; CDR3 protein: CASGLVLEFLADSSYEQYF
J gene: TRBJ2-4; V gene: TRBV4-1; CDR3 protein: CASSQQGLAKNIQYF
J gene: TRBJ2-2; V gene: TRBV6-1; CDR3 protein: CASSDYTGTSVTGELFF